A single sample gave rise to the 31 T cell receptor beta chains below, sequenced in a study of vaccination and CD4 T cells after COVID-19 (dated by TCRdb to the early 2020s). Their target antigens are unknown. According to the study, the label for this sample's treatment or condition signals: roughly nine-day PBMC culture with coronavirus spike peptide pools or control peptides (ViraFEST assay). Library preparation used PCR. Sequencer: Illumina iSeq 100. DNA from cultured CD4+ T cells was subjected to TCR sequencing with the Oncomine TCR Beta short-read assay at the Johns Hopkins FTIC core. Using fastp trimming at Q25 and MiXCR clonotype assembly, TCRdb reanalyzed the public sequencing data and kept in-frame beta chains. Here each entry gathers all rows of one CDR3 protein and keeps the most common genes and DNA. The sample includes some 13,000 distinct CDR3 sequences, with about 50% observed a single time. The ten largest account for over 9.5% of the sample.

The specimen was CD4+ T cells from blood, cultured in vitro. The receptors were sampled from a human donor who had recovered from COVID-19.

The chain recombines TRBV18 with TRBJ1-1; 8 bases map to TRBD1. The CDR3 loop spans 15 amino acids. With V trimmed by 3 bases and J by 0 bases, 3 bases remained unmatched. Germline CDR1 is KGHSH and CDR2 is LQKENI. This chain's CDR3 is CASSPGQGLNTEAFF. The CDR3 bases are TGTGCCAGCTCACCCGGACAGGGTCTGAACACTGAAGCTTTCTTT.

This clonotype was picked up a small number of times. The chain joins TRBV5-1 to TRBJ1-3; 10 nucleotides agree with TRBD1. Germline V gene data show CDR1 as SGHRS and CDR2 as YFSETQ. This CDR3 spans 16 amino acids. Germline trimming cut 0 bases from V and 3 bases from J; bases unmatched to any gene: 3. Here the CDR3 DNA reads TGCGCCAGCAGCTTGGTGGGACAGGGGTATGGAAACACCATATATTTT. This encodes CASSLVGQGYGNTIYF.

The chain joins TRBV7-9 to TRBJ1-1; 10 nucleotides match TRBD1. The CDR3 has 17 amino acids. J lost 1 base, V lost 6 bases, and 11 bases had no gene match. Per germline, CDR1 SEHNR and CDR2 FQNEAQ (reference sequence). This CDR3 reads CASRRTYDRGRNTEAFF. The CDR3, as DNA: TGTGCCAGCAGGAGGACCTATGACAGGGGGCGGAACACTGAAGCTTTCTTT.

J is TRBJ1-3 and V is TRBV7-9, with TRBD1 matching over 9 bases. The junction had 13 bases not matched to a gene; V was cut back by 7 bases and J by 0 bases. Germline assignment: CDR1 SEHNR and CDR2 FQNEAQ (reference sequence). This CDR3 region has 18 residues. The CDR3 DNA reads as TGTGCCAGCAACGGTCCCGGGACAGGGTCGATCTCTGGAAACACCATATATTTT. It yields the protein CASNGPGTGSISGNTIYF. Together with reference TRBV7-9 and TRBJ1-3, the CDR3 gives the full variable domain: DTGVSQNPRHKITKRGQNVTFRCDPISEHNRLYWYRQTLGQGPEFLTYFQNEAQLEKSRLLSDRFSAERPKGSFSTLEIQRTEQGDSAMYLCASNGPGTGSISGNTIYFGEGSWLTVV.

This sequence joins TRBV19 and TRBJ2-7; 7 nucleotides align to TRBD1. V gave up 1 base and J gave up 3 bases; unmatched junction bases: 12. The germline gives CDR1 LNHDA, CDR2 SQIVND (reference sequence). This CDR3 has 17 amino acids. The CDR3 reads CASSIGGKGQSLYEQYF. CDR3 nucleotides: TGTGCCAGTAGTATAGGGGGGAAGGGACAGAGTCTCTACGAGCAGTACTTC.

The chain has TRBV18 and TRBJ1-6; possible D gene TRBD1, 5 bases. The CDR3 is made up of 15 amino acids. Germline-derived CDR1 and CDR2 are KGHSH and LQKENI. V gave up 3 bases and J gave up 8 bases, with 14 bases separating them. CDR3 protein: CASSPQGGTDSPLHF. CDR3 DNA: TGTGCCAGCTCACCTCAAGGAGGGACGGATTCACCCCTCCACTTT.

The chain joins TRBV20-1 to TRBJ2-2; unclear D gene. V lost 5 bases and J 4 bases, leaving 8 bases between the germline ends. The CDR3 extends over 12 amino acids. Germline V gene data show CDR1 as DFQATT and CDR2 as SNEGSKA (reference sequence). The CDR3 sequence: CSAPEGTGELFF. CDR3 nucleotide sequence: TGCAGTGCTCCCGAAGGCACCGGGGAGCTGTTTTTT.

The V gene is TRBV30, the J gene TRBJ1-2, with D maybe TRBD1 (6 bases). The CDR3 runs 16 residues. The ends were cut back, 1 base at V and 0 bases at J, with 15 bases in the middle. Germline lookup yields CDR1 GTSNPN and CDR2 SVGIG (reference sequence). CDR3 region: CAWSGRGTPPNYGYTF. The CDR3 coding sequence is TGTGCCTGGAGTGGAAGGGGGACACCCCCTAACTATGGCTACACCTTC.

This clonotype came up a few times. The DNA for the CDR3 is TGCAGTGCTAGCTTCAGCCTAAATGAAAAACTGTTTTTT. The encoded protein is CSASFSLNEKLFF. The V call is TRBV20-1, the J call TRBJ1-4; D is uncertain. CDR1 is DFQATT, CDR2 SNEGSKA, per germline (reference sequence). CDR3 size: 13 residues. V shed 3 bases and J shed 5 bases, with 10 bases lying between them.

The V gene is TRBV20-1, the J gene TRBJ2-5; D is unresolved. The V end was cut by 1 base, the J end by 4 bases, with 7 bases between. The germline CDR1 and CDR2 sequences are DFQATT and SNEGSKA (reference sequence). This CDR3 contains 12 residues. The CDR3 loop reads CSARGQRETQYF. DNA of the CDR3: TGCAGTGCTAGAGGACAAAGAGAGACCCAGTACTTC.

The rearrangement links TRBV7-9 to TRBJ1-2, with a weak D call TRBD1 (5 bases). Trimming removed 4 bases at V and 2 bases at J, with 23 bases between. The CDR3 covers 18 residues. CDR1 and CDR2 (germline): SEHNR, FQNEAQ (reference sequence). CDR3 in DNA: TGTGCCAGCAGCTCCCTCGCACAGGCCCTGGTCCCAAACTATGGCTACACCTTC. Its protein is CASSSLAQALVPNYGYTF.

The CDR3 DNA follows: TGCGCCACCGGGAGGTCGAACACTGAAGCTTTCTTT. Translation: CATGRSNTEAFF. This chain joins TRBV10-1 and TRBJ1-1; D uncertain. The length of the CDR3 is 12 residues. CDR1 and CDR2 (germline): WNHNN, SYGVQD (reference sequence). V was trimmed by 10 bases and J by 1 base, leaving 10 bases between them.

V gene TRBV15 combines with J gene TRBJ1-4; the D is unclear. The CDR3 is 13 amino acids. Deletions cut 5 bases from V and 5 bases from J, with 9 bases between. Germline CDR1 and CDR2: LNHNV and YYDKDF (reference sequence). CDR3 bases: TGTGCCACCAGCCGCACCTCGAATGAAAAACTGTTTTTT. It specifies CATSRTSNEKLFF. The variable domain in full, completed from reference TRBV15 and TRBJ1-4, reads DAMVIQNPRYQVTQFGKPVTLSCSQTLNHNVMYWYQQKSSQAPKLLFHYYDKDFNNEADTPDNFQSRRPNTSFCFLDIRSPGLGDTAMYLCATSRTSNEKLFFGSGTQLSVL.

The rearrangement links TRBV10-2 to TRBJ2-7; D might be TRBD1 (5 bases). Germline loops: CDR1 WSHSY, CDR2 SAAADI. Trimming removed 1 base at V and 3 bases at J, with 10 bases between. The CDR3 consists of 14 residues. The CDR3, as DNA: TGCGCCAGCAGTGAGTGGGGCAGCCGCTACGAGCAGTACTTC. It yields the protein CASSEWGSRYEQYF.

There are a few counts of this clonotype. The CDR3 DNA follows: TGTGCCAGCAGTGAAGGCGGGTCAACCACCGCAAGCTATGGCTACACCTTC. It is translated as CASSEGGSTTASYGYTF. This chain joins TRBV2 and TRBJ1-2; D unclear. Trimming left V 1 base short and J 4 bases short, with 19 bases between. This CDR3 has 17 residues. Germline V CDR1 and CDR2: SNHLY, FYNNEI.

A few counts support this clonotype. The genes are TRBV7-2 and TRBJ1-1; D is perhaps TRBD1 (5 bases). Germline CDR1 and CDR2: SGHTA and FQGNSA. The CDR3 spans 14 residues. Trimming shortened V by 3 bases and J by 1 base, and 9 bases separated the two germline ends. CDR3 sequence: CASSFSGRNTEAFF. The CDR3 bases are TGTGCCAGCAGCTTTTCGGGGCGGAACACTGAAGCTTTCTTT.

The chain combines TRBV5-4 with TRBJ1-3, with 8 bases lining up with TRBD1. With 4 bases clipped from V and 2 bases from J, the junction kept 11 bases outside the gene matches. The CDR3 has 17 residues. Germline V gene sequence: CDR1 SGHNT, CDR2 YYREEE (reference sequence). The CDR3 coding sequence is TGTGCCAGCAGCCCGGGGACAGGTTACCTTCCTGGAAACACCATATATTTT. Protein sequence: CASSPGTGYLPGNTIYF.

V usage is TRBV5-1 and J usage is TRBJ2-3; D is perhaps TRBD1 (5 bases). Deletions cut 4 bases from V and 0 bases from J, with 9 bases between. This CDR3 is 14 amino acids long. The germline gives CDR1 SGHRS, CDR2 YFSETQ. CDR3 DNA sequence: TGCGCCAGCAGCACAGGCCGTAGCACAGATACGCAGTATTTT. Its protein product is CASSTGRSTDTQYF.

The CDR3 DNA follows: TGCAGTGCAAATGGACAGGGGAAGGCCTATGGCTACACCTTC. It yields the protein CSANGQGKAYGYTF. The chain joins TRBV20-1 to TRBJ1-2, with 9 bases identical to TRBD1. J gave up 4 bases and V 6 bases, and 9 bases lay outside the gene matches. From germline, CDR1 is DFQATT and CDR2 SNEGSKA (reference sequence). This CDR3 region has 14 residues.

The V and J genes are TRBV7-2 and TRBJ1-2; TRBD1 agrees at 7 bases. The CDR3 is 17 residues long. Trimming at V came to 0 bases and at J to 4 bases, leaving 11 bases not matched to a gene. CDR1 and CDR2 from the germline V gene are SGHTA and FQGNSA. CDR3 residues: CASSLAGGTLNGYGYTF. The CDR3 DNA reads TGTGCCAGCAGCTTAGCAGGGGGCACCCTCAACGGCTATGGCTACACCTTC.

V and J are TRBV6-1 and TRBJ2-3; tentatively, D is TRBD1 (6 bases). CDR1 and CDR2 (germline): MNHNS, SASEGT. Trimming pared 2 bases from V and 0 bases from J, leaving 9 bases between. The CDR3 loop spans 15 amino acids. CDR3 amino acids: CASSEFDRSTDTQYF. As DNA, the CDR3 is TGTGCCAGCAGTGAATTCGACAGGAGCACAGATACGCAGTATTTT.

This clonotype qualifies as medium-sized. The chain joins TRBV7-9 to TRBJ2-7, with 10 nucleotides matching TRBD1. CDR1 SEHNR and CDR2 FQNEAQ come from the germline V gene (reference sequence). CDR3 size: 16 residues. The ends lost 2 bases at V and 2 bases at J; junction bases unmatched: 6. The CDR3 spells CASSLPWDRGTYEQYF. The CDR3 nucleotides read TGTGCCAGCAGCTTACCTTGGGACAGGGGTACCTACGAGCAGTACTTC.

The J gene is TRBJ2-3, the V gene TRBV11-2, with 9 bases matching TRBD1. The CDR3 contains 15 residues. J was trimmed by 6 bases and V by 1 base; bases with no gene match: 5. Germline V gives CDR1 SGHAT, CDR2 FQNNGV. The CDR3 DNA is TGTGCCAGCAGCTTAGTAGGACAGGGGAGGGATACGCAGTATTTT. Protein sequence: CASSLVGQGRDTQYF.

This clonotype ranks as large (0.1 to 1%). The chain combines TRBV7-6 with TRBJ2-7; D gene uncertain. V dropped 3 bases and J dropped 5 bases, with 8 bases sitting between them. CDR3 length equals 12 residues. Germline lookup yields CDR1 SGHVS and CDR2 FNYEAQ. Here the CDR3 reads CASSFWGNEQYF. The CDR3 coding sequence is TGTGCCAGCAGCTTTTGGGGTAACGAGCAGTACTTC.

The V gene is TRBV7-2, the J gene TRBJ1-2; TRBD1 is a possible D gene (6 bases). CDR1 and CDR2 from the germline V gene are SGHTA and FQGNSA. The CDR3 is made up of 14 amino acids. V was trimmed by 4 bases and J by 6 bases, leaving 15 bases between them. The CDR3 is CASSSQQGMNGYTF. The CDR3 nucleotides are TGTGCCAGCAGCTCCCAACAGGGTATGAATGGCTACACCTTC.

This clonotype occurred a few times. The chain employs TRBV6-2 or TRBV6-3 and TRBJ2-7; D is possibly TRBD1 (6 bases). V was pared by 7 bases and J by 1 base, with 17 bases between. CDR3 size: 15 residues. Germline V gene lookup returns CDR1 MNHEY and CDR2 SVGEGT. The CDR3 spells CASTPAGVSSYEQYF. In DNA, the CDR3 is TGTGCCAGCACCCCTGCAGGGGTAAGTTCCTACGAGCAGTACTTC.

The rearrangement joins TRBV4-1 to TRBJ1-4; D unclear. Germline CDR1 reads MGHRA; CDR2 reads YSYEKL. Trimming removed 5 bases from V and 1 base from J, with 17 bases in between. The CDR3 length is 17 residues. The CDR3 here is CASSSLGIAGTNEKLFF. The CDR3 DNA sequence: TGCGCCAGCAGCTCACTGGGGATAGCTGGAACTAATGAAAAACTGTTTTTT.

The chain joins TRBV6-1 to TRBJ2-6, with TRBD1 matching 7 bases. The CDR3 runs to 17 residues. V shed 5 bases and J 4 bases; nucleotides not matched to a gene: 11. Germline assignment: CDR1 MNHNS and CDR2 SASEGT. The CDR3 sequence: CASSLTGTAWGANVLTF. The CDR3 nucleotides read TGTGCCAGCAGTCTAACCGGGACAGCGTGGGGGGCCAACGTCCTGACTTTC.

This clonotype was counted once. The chain links TRBV6-2 or TRBV6-3 to TRBJ2-7, with 9 positions matching TRBD2. CDR1 and CDR2 (germline): MNHEY, SVGEGT. The CDR3 contains 13 residues. V was clipped by 8 bases and J by 3 bases; unmatched bases: 5. For the CDR3, the DNA is TGTGCCAGCCAGCGGGGGGCATTCTACGAGCAGTACTTC. Protein: CASQRGAFYEQYF.

This clonotype was observed a handful of times. This chain links TRBV6-5 with TRBJ2-5; 8 bases line up with TRBD2. This CDR3 has 14 amino acids. CDR1 MNHEY and CDR2 SVGAGI come from the germline V gene. J gave up 5 bases and V 4 bases, and 6 bases lay outside the gene matches. This CDR3 is CASSFRLAGETQYF. The CDR3 DNA reads TGTGCCAGCAGTTTTAGGCTAGCGGGCGAGACCCAGTACTTC.

CDR3 bases: TGTGCCAGCAGTTACTCGACAGGGTATGGCTACACCTTC. It codes for CASSYSTGYGYTF. The chain joins TRBV6-5 to TRBJ1-2, with 7 bases identical to TRBD1. Per germline, CDR1 MNHEY and CDR2 SVGAGI. The V and J ends lost 0 bases and 5 bases, in that order; junction bases with no gene match: 0. CDR3 size: 13 residues.